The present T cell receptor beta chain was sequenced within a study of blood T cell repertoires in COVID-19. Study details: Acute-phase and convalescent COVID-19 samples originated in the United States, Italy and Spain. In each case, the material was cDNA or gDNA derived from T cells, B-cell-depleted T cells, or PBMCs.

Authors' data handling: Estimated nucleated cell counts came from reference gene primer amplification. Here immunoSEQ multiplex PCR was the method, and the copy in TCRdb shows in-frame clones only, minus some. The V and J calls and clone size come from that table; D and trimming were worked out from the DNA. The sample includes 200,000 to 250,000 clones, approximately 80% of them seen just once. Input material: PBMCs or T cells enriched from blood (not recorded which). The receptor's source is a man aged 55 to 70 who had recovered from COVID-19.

This chain's CDR3 is CASSLVVQGYHEQYF. The CDR3 bases are TGTGCCAGCAGCTTAGTCGTACAGGGGTACCACGAGCAGTACTTC. The genes are TRBV7-2 and TRBJ2-7; 7 bases fit TRBD1. Germline values: CDR1 SGHTA, CDR2 FQGNSA. Trimming cost V 1 base and J 5 bases; bases outside gene matches: 8. The CDR3 has 15 residues.